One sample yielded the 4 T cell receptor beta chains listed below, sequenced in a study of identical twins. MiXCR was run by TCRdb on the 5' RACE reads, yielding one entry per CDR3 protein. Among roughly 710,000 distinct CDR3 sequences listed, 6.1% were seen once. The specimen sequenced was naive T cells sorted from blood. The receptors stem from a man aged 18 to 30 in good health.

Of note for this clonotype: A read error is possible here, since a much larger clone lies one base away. CDR3 protein: CTTSAGSNIQYF. The CDR3, as DNA: TGTACCACCAGTGCAGGGTCAAACATTCAGTACTTC. The chain carries TRBV24-1 and TRBJ2-4, with D possibly TRBD1 on 5 matching bases. Germline V gene sequence: CDR1 KGHDR, CDR2 SFDVKD. The CDR3 spans 12 residues.

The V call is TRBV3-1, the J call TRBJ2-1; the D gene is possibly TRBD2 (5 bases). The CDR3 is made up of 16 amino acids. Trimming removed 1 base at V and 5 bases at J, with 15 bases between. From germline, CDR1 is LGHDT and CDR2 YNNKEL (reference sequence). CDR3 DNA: TGTGCCAGCAGCCAAGCTTCGGACTGGGATAACAATGAGCAGTTCTTC. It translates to CASSQASDWDNNEQFF.

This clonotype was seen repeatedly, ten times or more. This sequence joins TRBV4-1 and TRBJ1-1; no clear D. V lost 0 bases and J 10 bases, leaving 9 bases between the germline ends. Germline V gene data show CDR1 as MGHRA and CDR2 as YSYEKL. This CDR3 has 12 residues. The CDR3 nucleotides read TGCGCCAGCAGCCAAGATTTCCGTATAGCTTTCTTT. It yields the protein CASSQDFRIAFF.

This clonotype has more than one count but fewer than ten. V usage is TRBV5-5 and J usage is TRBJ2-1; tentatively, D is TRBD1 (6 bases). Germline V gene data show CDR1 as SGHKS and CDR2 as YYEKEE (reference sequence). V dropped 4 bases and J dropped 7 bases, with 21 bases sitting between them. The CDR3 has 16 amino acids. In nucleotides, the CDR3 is TGTGCCAGCAGCCCTAGGGGGACACCTGATCGGAATGAGCAGTTCTTC. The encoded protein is CASSPRGTPDRNEQFF.